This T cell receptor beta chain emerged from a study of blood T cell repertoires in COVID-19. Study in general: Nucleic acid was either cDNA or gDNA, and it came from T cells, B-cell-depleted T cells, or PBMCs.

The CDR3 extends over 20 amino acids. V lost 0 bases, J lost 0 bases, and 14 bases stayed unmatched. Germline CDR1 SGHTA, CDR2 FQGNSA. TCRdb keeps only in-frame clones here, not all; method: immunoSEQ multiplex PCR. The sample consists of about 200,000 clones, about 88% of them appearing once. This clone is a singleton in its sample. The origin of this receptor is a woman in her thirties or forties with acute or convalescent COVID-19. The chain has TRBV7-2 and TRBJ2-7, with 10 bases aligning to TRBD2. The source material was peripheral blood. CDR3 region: CASSLAFTASGGTVSYEQYV. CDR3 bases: TGTGCCAGCAGCTTAGCGTTTACTGCTAGCGGGGGAACTGTCTCCTACGAGCAGTACGTC.